The 8 T cell receptor beta chains listed next were all sequenced from one sample in a study of cytomegalovirus exposure and HLA in healthy donors. Amplification used 60 Vbeta primers and 13 Jbeta primers. Measured with immunoSEQ multiplex PCR; TCRdb has only the in-frame clones, and not every one. Among approximately 110,000 clones listed, approximately 70% were seen once. Material: PBMCs. These receptors all come from a man aged 25 to 40 in good health and CMV-seropositive.

This clone has more than one count but fewer than ten. The rearrangement joins TRBV6-1 to TRBJ2-3, with 9 bases identical to TRBD2. CDR1 is MNHNS, CDR2 SASEGT, per germline. This CDR3 spans 16 amino acids. The V segment lost 3 bases and the J segment 5 bases; nucleotides outside the gene matches: 9. DNA of the CDR3: TGTGCCAGCAGTGATCTAGCGGGGCCTATAGGAGATACGCAGTATTTT. This codes for CASSDLAGPIGDTQYF.

The genes are TRBV6-5 and TRBJ1-1, with D tentatively TRBD1 (5 bases). CDR1 MNHEY and CDR2 SVGAGI come from the germline V gene. V gave up 4 bases and J gave up 1 base, with 10 bases separating them. This CDR3 comprises 14 residues. Written as DNA, the CDR3 is TGTGCCAGCAGTTCTTGGACAAAGAACACTGAAGCTTTCTTT. Its translation: CASSSWTKNTEAFF.

The genes are TRBV13 and TRBJ1-1, with D unresolved. The CDR3 is 14 amino acids. V was pared by 1 base and J by 7 bases, with 13 bases between. Germline V gives CDR1 PRHDT, CDR2 FYEKMQ (reference sequence). This CDR3 reads CASSLAPVTGEAFF. The CDR3, as DNA: TGTGCCAGCAGCTTAGCGCCGGTTACGGGTGAAGCTTTCTTT.

The rearrangement links TRBV7-9 to TRBJ1-2; D unresolved. Trimming pared 7 bases from V and 5 bases from J, leaving 14 bases between. CDR1 is SEHNR, CDR2 FQNEAQ, per germline (reference sequence). This CDR3 is built from 13 residues. CDR3 loop: CASIGDSLYGYTF. In DNA form, the CDR3 reads TGTGCCAGCATCGGGGATAGCCTTTATGGCTACACCTTC.

The chain carries TRBV6-5 and TRBJ2-2; 11 nucleotides agree with TRBD2. V shed 5 bases, J shed 8 bases, and the junction held 7 bases outside the gene matches. CDR1 is MNHEY, CDR2 SVGAGI, per germline. This CDR3 is built from 15 residues. The DNA for the CDR3 is TGTGCCAGCAGTGGTCCTAGCGGGGGGTTTGGGGAGCTGTTTTTT. Translating gives CASSGPSGGFGELFF.

A single count supports this clone. Germline and junction disagree at one end, which may indicate a read error. The same CDR3 also results from other DNA sequences found in this sample. This chain connects TRBV29-1 to TRBJ2-7; 10 bases fit TRBD1. Germline V gene lookup returns CDR1 SQVTM and CDR2 ANQGSEA. This CDR3 contains 16 residues. CDR3 amino acids: CSVEGTRDRGSYEQYF. Written as DNA, the CDR3 is TGTAGCGTTGAAGGCACCCGGGACAGGGGCTCCTACGAGCAGTACTTC.

This sequence joins TRBV7-9 and TRBJ2-2; 15 nucleotides agree with TRBD2. Germline values: CDR1 SEHNR, CDR2 FQNEAQ (reference sequence). The CDR3 consists of 18 residues. The V and J ends lost 5 bases and 0 bases, in that order; junction bases with no gene match: 4. The CDR3 sequence is CASSPGLAGGTNTGELFF. CDR3 nucleotide sequence: TGTGCCAGCAGCCCGGGACTAGCGGGGGGCACGAACACCGGGGAGCTGTTTTTT.

This clone was recorded once. This rearrangement joins TRBV10-3 to TRBJ1-5; maybe TRBD1 (6 bases). V dropped 10 bases and J dropped 4 bases, with 11 bases sitting between them. There are 12 residues in the CDR3. Germline assignment: CDR1 ENHRY and CDR2 SYGVKD. The CDR3 spells CATGQGNQPQHF. The CDR3 DNA is TGTGCCACCGGGCAGGGGAATCAGCCCCAGCATTTT.